This paragraph reports one T cell receptor beta chain. What it binds is unknown. CDR1 MGHRA and CDR2 YSYEKL come from the germline V gene. V was clipped by 1 base and J by 1 base, with 14 bases between them. The CDR3 consists of 17 residues. The data originate from a study of EBV T-cell therapy then PD-1 blockade in nasopharyngeal carcinoma. Documented time point: 266 days after commencement of treatment, after nivolumab therapy. This sample's treatment: AdE1-LMPpoly-expanded autologous EBV-specific T-cell therapy followed by anti-PD-1 nivolumab. Method: immunoSEQ multiplex PCR; TCRdb's copy keeps in-frame clones and lacks some. The table shows 20,000 or so clones, with around four fifths occurring only once.

The sequencing used CD8+ T cells from blood, collected between days 200 and 300 from a patient whose treatment included autologous EBV-specific T cells and nivolumab. The V call is TRBV4-1, the J call TRBJ1-3, with D possibly TRBD1 on 6 matching bases. The TCR was taken from a man aged 40-49 years with nasopharyngeal carcinoma. In nucleotides, the CDR3 is TGCGCCAGCAGCCAAGTGGTTCTCAGGGGATCTGGAAACACCATATATTTT. The encoded protein is CASSQVVLRGSGNTIYF.